This T cell receptor beta chain stems from a study of OX40 agonist ivuxolimab in advanced cancers. Repertoires were generated with immunoSEQ multiplex PCR, while TCRdb's copy carries only in-frame clones and drops some. The sample contains 60,000 to 65,000 clones, roughly nine tenths of which appear only once. Trimming shortened V by 3 bases and J by 7 bases, and 10 bases separated the two germline ends. The CDR3 length is 13 residues. CDR1 is ENHRY, CDR2 SYGVKD, per germline. The source material was CD4+ or CD8+ T cells sorted from blood, sampled in a trial of the OX40 agonist ivuxolimab. This clonotype was obtained from an adult with an advanced solid tumor such as melanoma, head and neck, liver or kidney cancer. The gene calls are TRBV10-3 and TRBJ1-5, with D perhaps TRBD1 (5 bases). The CDR3 loop is CAISERGVQPQHF. The CDR3 coding sequence is TGTGCCATCAGTGAACGAGGGGTCCAGCCCCAGCATTTT.